This T cell receptor beta chain was identified in a study of T cell responses to AZD1222 COVID-19 vaccine. Clones were sequenced by immunoSEQ multiplex PCR, and TCRdb holds only the in-frame ones, with some missing. The sample lists 150,000 to 200,000 clones, about 86% occurring once. This TCR was recovered from an adult who received the AZD1222 COVID-19 vaccine. The sequencing here drew on peripheral blood, taken 28 days after the second AZD1222 dose.

The CDR3 loop is CASSGAPSYNEQFF. In DNA form, the CDR3 reads TGTGCCAGCTCCGGGGCCCCCTCATACAATGAGCAGTTCTTC. This chain uses TRBV19 with TRBJ2-1; D is perhaps TRBD1 or TRBD2 (5 bases each). The germline V gene encodes CDR1 LNHDA and CDR2 SQIVND (reference sequence). This CDR3 spans 14 amino acids. With 9 bases removed from V and 4 bases from J, the gap between germline ends came to 16 bases.